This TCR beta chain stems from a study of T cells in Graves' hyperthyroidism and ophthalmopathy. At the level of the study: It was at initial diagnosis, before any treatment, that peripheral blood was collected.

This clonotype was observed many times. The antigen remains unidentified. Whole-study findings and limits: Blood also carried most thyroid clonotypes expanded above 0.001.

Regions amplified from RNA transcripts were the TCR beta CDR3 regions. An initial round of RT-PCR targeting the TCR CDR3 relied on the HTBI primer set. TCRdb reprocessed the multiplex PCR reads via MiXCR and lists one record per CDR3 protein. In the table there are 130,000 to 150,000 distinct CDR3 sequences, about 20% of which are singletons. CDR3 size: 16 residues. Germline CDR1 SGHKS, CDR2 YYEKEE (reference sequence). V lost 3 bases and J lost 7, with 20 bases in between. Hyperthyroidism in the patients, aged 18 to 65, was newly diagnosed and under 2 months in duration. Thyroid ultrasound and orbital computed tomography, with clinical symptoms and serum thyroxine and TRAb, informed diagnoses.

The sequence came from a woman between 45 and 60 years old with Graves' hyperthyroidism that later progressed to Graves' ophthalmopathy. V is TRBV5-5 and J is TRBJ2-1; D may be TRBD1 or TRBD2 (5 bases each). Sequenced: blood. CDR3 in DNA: TGTGCCAGCAGCTCGACGACCGGGACCAGGACTAATGAGCAGTTCTTC. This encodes CASSSTTGTRTNEQFF.